The next 24 T cell receptor beta chains were all read from a single sample in a study of CD8+CD57+ T cells in acquired aplastic anemia. The template for TCR beta VDJ and CDR3 sequence profiling was genomic DNA. TCRdb re-derived calls from the reads in MiXCR, one entry per CDR3 protein. The repertoire consists of about 120,000 distinct CDR3 sequences, with under 60% occurring once and the leading ten covering around 27%. Those patients picked for sequencing had displayed CD8+CD57+ cell expansion on flow cytometry. The sequenced material came from sorted CD4+, CD8+, or CD8+CD57+ T cells (not recorded which) from PBMCs. The receptor source for this set is a human donor with aplastic anemia.

The rearrangement joins TRBV5-1 to TRBJ2-7; 12 positions agree with TRBD2. The CDR3 consists of 14 residues. In germline, CDR1 is SGHRS, CDR2 YFSETQ. Unmatched junction bases numbered 3, after V lost 3 bases and J lost 5 bases. CDR3: CASSSTSGRNEQYF. The CDR3 nucleotides are TGCGCCAGCAGCTCTACTAGCGGGAGGAACGAGCAGTACTTC.

The gene calls are TRBV10-3 and TRBJ2-3; D call uncertain. The germline gives CDR1 ENHRY, CDR2 SYGVKD. The V end lost 0 bases, the J end lost 4 bases, and 5 bases lay between the germline ends. The CDR3 sequence is 13 residues long. CDR3 region: CAISESYSDTQYF. The DNA for the CDR3 is TGTGCCATCAGTGAGTCCTATTCAGATACGCAGTATTTT.

This clonotype was detected only a few times. The rearrangement links TRBV20-1 to TRBJ1-3; the match to TRBD1 covers 10 bases. The trim removed 5 bases at V and 7 bases at J, leaving 8 bases unmatched. The CDR3 runs to 14 residues. The germline V gene has CDR1 DFQATT and CDR2 SNEGSKA (reference sequence). The CDR3 sequence is CSAPRTGGGNTIYF. CDR3 DNA sequence: TGCAGTGCTCCACGGACAGGGGGAGGGAACACCATATATTTT.

This chain joins TRBV14 and TRBJ1-2, with a tentative D call TRBD1 (5 bases). The CDR3 contains 15 residues. Germline CDR1 reads SGHDN; CDR2 reads FVKESK. V lost 4 bases, J lost 5 bases, and 17 bases lay in between. The CDR3 DNA reads as TGTGCCAGCAGCCCTCGGACACAGCTGTATTATGGCTACACCTTC. It translates to CASSPRTQLYYGYTF.

This clonotype was seen more than once but under ten times. The chain is built from TRBV10-3 and TRBJ2-1; 10 nucleotides line up with TRBD2. There are 14 residues in the CDR3. Germline CDR1 is ENHRY and CDR2 is SYGVKD. V shed 4 bases, J shed 6 bases, and the junction held 3 bases outside the gene matches. The CDR3 sequence is CAISVSSGGNEQFF. The CDR3 region has the DNA TGTGCCATCAGTGTATCTAGCGGGGGCAATGAGCAGTTCTTC.

V usage is TRBV2 and J usage is TRBJ2-3; D is possibly TRBD1 or TRBD2 (5 bases each). Trimming removed 5 bases from V and 6 bases from J, with 12 bases in between. Germline CDR1 is SNHLY and CDR2 is FYNNEI. The CDR3 loop spans 13 amino acids. The CDR3 loop is CASSYSEGDTQYF. DNA of the CDR3: TGTGCCAGCAGTTACTCTGAGGGGGATACGCAGTATTTT. The full variable domain, with the rest looked up from reference TRBV2 and TRBJ2-3, is EPEVTQTPSHQVTQMGQEVILRCVPISNHLYFYWYRQILGQKVEFLVSFYNNEISEKSEIFDDQFSVERPDGSNFTLKIRSTKLEDSAMYFCASSYSEGDTQYFGPGTRLTVL.

The V and J genes are TRBV7-2 and TRBJ1-1, with no clear D. CDR3 length equals 13 residues. Trimming removed 1 base from V and 4 bases from J, with 7 bases in between. CDR1 is SGHTA, CDR2 FQGNSA, per germline. The CDR3 bases are TGTGCCAGCAGCTTAGGAGGAATCACTGAAGCTTTCTTT. This translates into CASSLGGITEAFF. The entire variable domain, with the rest obtained from reference TRBV7-2 and TRBJ1-1, is as follows: GAGVSQSPSNKVTEKGKDVELRCDPISGHTALYWYRQSLGQGLEFLIYFQGNSAPDKSGLPSDRFSAERTGGSVSTLTIQRTQQEDSAVYLCASSLGGITEAFFGQGTRLTVV.

The count of this clonotype is one. The chain is built from TRBV5-6 and TRBJ2-7; 7 bases agree with TRBD1. Germline lookup yields CDR1 SGHDT and CDR2 YYEEEE. With V trimmed by 4 bases and J by 3 bases, 7 bases remained unmatched. The CDR3 length is 14 residues. DNA of the CDR3: TGTGCCAGCAGCCCTGGGACAGCCCTCTACGAGCAGTACTTC. It yields the protein CASSPGTALYEQYF.

This clonotype was counted many times. The V call is TRBV27, the J call TRBJ2-7; no clear D gene. The CDR3 covers 14 residues. V lost 3 bases, J lost 0 bases, and 9 bases lay in between. Per the germline V gene, CDR1 is MNHEY and CDR2 is SMNVEV (reference sequence). The CDR3 here is CASSFQASSYEQYF. The CDR3 nucleotides read TGTGCCAGCAGTTTCCAGGCGAGCTCCTACGAGCAGTACTTC.

This clonotype was observed at least ten times. The chain uses TRBV11-2 and TRBJ2-7; D uncertain. CDR1 is SGHAT, CDR2 FQNNGV, per germline. The ends were cut back, 5 bases at V and 6 bases at J, with 14 bases in the middle. CDR3 length: 13 residues. This CDR3 is CASSPTSNREQYF. As DNA, the CDR3 is TGTGCCAGCAGCCCCACCTCAAATCGCGAGCAGTACTTC.

J is TRBJ2-5 and V is TRBV24-1; D uncertain. Per germline, CDR1 KGHDR and CDR2 SFDVKD. The CDR3 has 13 amino acids. Between the trimmed V and J ends, which lost 3 bases and 5 bases, there was a span of 9 bases. CDR3 DNA sequence: TGTGCCACCAGTGATACCCTCTCGGAGACCCAGTACTTC. Translating it yields CATSDTLSETQYF.

The chain's CDR3 is CRAVASNTEAFF. The CDR3 DNA reads as TGCAGAGCAGTGGCCTCGAACACTGAAGCTTTCTTT. The rearrangement joins TRBV20-1 to TRBJ1-1, with unresolved D. This CDR3 is 12 amino acids long. Looked up from germline, CDR1 is DFQATT and CDR2 is SNEGSKA (reference sequence).

The gene calls are TRBV20-1 and TRBJ2-7, with 12 nucleotides matching TRBD1. This CDR3 has 14 residues. Germline CDR1 DFQATT, CDR2 SNEGSKA (reference sequence). Losses at the gene ends were 5 bases for V and 6 bases for J; bases not matched to a gene: 8. The CDR3 is CSAPTGTGGREQYF. CDR3 DNA: TGCAGTGCTCCGACCGGGACAGGGGGCCGCGAGCAGTACTTC.

This clonotype was recorded only once. J is TRBJ2-1 and V is TRBV20-1; 9 bases line up with TRBD2. The CDR3 sequence is 15 residues long. The ends lost 5 bases at V and 4 bases at J; junction bases unmatched: 9. In germline, CDR1 is DFQATT, CDR2 SNEGSKA (reference sequence). CDR3 residues: CSAAPAGGRYNEQFF. CDR3 DNA: TGCAGTGCTGCCCCCGCGGGAGGGAGATACAATGAGCAGTTCTTC.

This clonotype came up many times. This chain links TRBV19 with TRBJ1-1; D not certain. Germline CDR1 reads LNHDA; CDR2 reads SQIVND (reference sequence). Trimming removed 5 bases from V and 5 bases from J, with 15 bases in between. The CDR3 extends over 14 amino acids. CDR3 region: CASSLQQGSTEAFF. In DNA form, the CDR3 reads TGTGCCAGTAGTCTGCAGCAAGGCAGTACTGAAGCTTTCTTT.

This clonotype occurred once. The chain is built from TRBV5-1 and TRBJ1-2; D is uncertain. This CDR3 is 13 amino acids long. V was pared by 2 bases and J by 8 bases, with 13 bases between. Per the germline V gene, CDR1 is SGHRS and CDR2 is YFSETQ. The CDR3 DNA sequence: TGCGCCAGCAGCTTTACCGGGCCGGAGGGCTACACCTTC. Amino acids: CASSFTGPEGYTF.

The gene calls are TRBV25-1 and TRBJ2-1; D not resolved. Trimming removed 6 bases at V and 4 bases at J, with 13 bases between. This CDR3 spans 14 amino acids. Germline assignment: CDR1 MGHDK and CDR2 SYGVNS. CDR3 DNA sequence: TGTGCCAGCAGGGCCGATGACTGGTACAATGAGCAGTTCTTC. Translating it yields CASRADDWYNEQFF.

This CDR3 is CASGSGYEQYF. In DNA form, the CDR3 reads TGTGCCAGCGGTAGTGGCTACGAGCAGTACTTC. This chain uses TRBV12-3 or TRBV12-4 with TRBJ2-7; D unclear. The CDR3 totals 11 residues. V shed 8 bases and J shed 3 bases, with 8 bases lying between them.

The chain uses TRBV2 and TRBJ2-5; 12 bases line up with TRBD2. This CDR3 has 15 amino acids. CDR1 is SNHLY, CDR2 FYNNEI, per germline. The J segment lost 2 bases and the V segment lost 8 bases, leaving 6 bases of the junction unmatched. CDR3 sequence reads: CASVTSGRPQETQYF. In nucleotides, the CDR3 is TGTGCCAGCGTGACTAGCGGGAGACCTCAAGAGACCCAGTACTTC. Drawing the rest from reference TRBV2 and TRBJ2-5, the complete variable domain is EPEVTQTPSHQVTQMGQEVILRCVPISNHLYFYWYRQILGQKVEFLVSFYNNEISEKSEIFDDQFSVERPDGSNFTLKIRSTKLEDSAMYFCASVTSGRPQETQYFGPGTRLLVL.

Comments on this clonotype: A read error is possible here, since a much larger clone lies one base away. This chain links TRBV5-4 with TRBJ2-3, with TRBD2 as a possible D gene (5 bases). CDR1 and CDR2 (germline): SGHNT, YYREEE (reference sequence). Deletions cut 1 base from V and 4 bases from J, with 13 bases between. The CDR3 length is 15 residues. CDR3 nucleotide sequence: TGTGCCAGCAGCTTGTCGGCCGGAGGTGCAGATACGCAGTATTTT. Protein sequence: CASSLSAGGADTQYF. The whole variable domain, filled in from reference TRBV5-4 and TRBJ2-3, reads ETGVTQSPTHLIKTRGQQVTLRCSSQSGHNTVSWYQQALGQGPQFIFQYYREEENGRGNFPPRFSGLQFPNYSSELNVNALELDDSALYLCASSLSAGGADTQYFGPGTRLTVL.

J is TRBJ2-7 and V is TRBV10-1; D is uncertain. The CDR3 runs 12 residues. V shed 6 bases and J shed 2 bases, with 8 bases lying between them. Germline V CDR1 and CDR2: WNHNN, SYGVQD (reference sequence). The CDR3, as DNA: TGCGCCAGCAGCGGGCAGACCTACGAGCAGTACTTC. Its protein is CASSGQTYEQYF.

The V call is TRBV10-2, the J call TRBJ2-7; tentative D call: TRBD2 (6 bases). In germline, CDR1 is WSHSY, CDR2 SAAADI. The germline V and J ends were trimmed by 6 bases and 4 bases, with 13 bases remaining between them. The CDR3 is 13 residues long. The CDR3 DNA sequence: TGCGCCAGCAGGAGAGGAGGGGAGTACGAGCAGTACTTC. Translated, it gives CASRRGGEYEQYF.

This clonotype was seen a few times. The CDR3 DNA reads TGTGCCACCAGTGAAGGCAGGGGTTGGGAGACCCAGTACTTC. As protein: CATSEGRGWETQYF. The chain couples TRBV24-1 to TRBJ2-5, with D tentatively TRBD1 (6 bases). CDR3 size: 14 residues. Germline V CDR1 and CDR2: KGHDR, SFDVKD. With 4 bases removed from V and 5 bases from J, the gap between germline ends came to 13 bases.

The chain has TRBV15 and TRBJ1-1; 11 bases are shared with TRBD1. There are 16 residues in the CDR3. Germline lookup yields CDR1 LNHNV and CDR2 YYDKDF (reference sequence). V shed 1 base, J shed 5 bases, and the junction held 6 bases outside the gene matches. The CDR3 coding sequence is TGTGCCACCAGCAGAGCGGGGACAGGGGGGCGAACTGAAGCTTTCTTT. Encoded protein: CATSRAGTGGRTEAFF.